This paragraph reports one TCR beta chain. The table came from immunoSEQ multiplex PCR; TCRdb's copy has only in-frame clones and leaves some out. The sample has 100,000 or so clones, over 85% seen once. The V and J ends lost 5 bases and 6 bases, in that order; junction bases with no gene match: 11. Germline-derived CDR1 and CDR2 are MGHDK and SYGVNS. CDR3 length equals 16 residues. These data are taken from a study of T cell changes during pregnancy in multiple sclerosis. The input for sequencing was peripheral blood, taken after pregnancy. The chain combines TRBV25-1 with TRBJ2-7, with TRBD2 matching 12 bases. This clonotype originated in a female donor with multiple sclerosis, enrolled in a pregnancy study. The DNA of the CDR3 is TGTGCCAGCAGTTTCCGGCGGACTAGCGGGACCATCGAGCAGTACTTC. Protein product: CASSFRRTSGTIEQYF.